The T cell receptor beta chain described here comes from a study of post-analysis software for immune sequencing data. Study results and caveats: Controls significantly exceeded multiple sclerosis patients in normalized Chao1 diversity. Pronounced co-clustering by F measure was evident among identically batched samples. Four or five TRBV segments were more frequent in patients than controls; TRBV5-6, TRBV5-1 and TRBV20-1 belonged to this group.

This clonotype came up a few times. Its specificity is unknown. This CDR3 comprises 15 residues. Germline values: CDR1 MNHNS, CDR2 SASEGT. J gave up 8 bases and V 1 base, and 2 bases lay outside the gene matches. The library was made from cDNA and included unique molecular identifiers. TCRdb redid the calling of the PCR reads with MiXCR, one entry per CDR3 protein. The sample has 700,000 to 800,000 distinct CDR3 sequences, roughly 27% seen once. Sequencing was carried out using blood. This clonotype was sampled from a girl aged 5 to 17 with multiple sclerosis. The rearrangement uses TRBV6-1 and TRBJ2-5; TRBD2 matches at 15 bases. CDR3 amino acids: CASSEGTSGRGTQYF. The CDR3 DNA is TGTGCCAGCAGTGAAGGGACTAGCGGGAGGGGAACCCAGTACTTC.